The TCR beta chain under discussion was sequenced for a study of T cells after yellow fever vaccination. TCRdb analysed the 5' RACE reads with MiXCR anew, one entry per CDR3 protein. This sample has some 320,000 distinct CDR3 sequences, with 8.5% to 9% found just once. Germline lookup yields CDR1 SGDLS and CDR2 YYNGEE. The V and J ends lost 3 bases and 5 bases respectively, with 14 bases between them. The CDR3 is 15 amino acids. This clonotype was seen a handful of times. This chain joins TRBV9 and TRBJ1-4; maybe TRBD1 (5 bases). Here the sequenced sample was PBMCs, taken on the day of the first yellow fever vaccination. The clonotype originates from a young man who received the YFV17D yellow fever vaccine. The CDR3 DNA reads TGTGCCAGCAGCGCAAGACGGGGCCCAAATGAAAAACTGTTTTTT. Its translation is CASSARRGPNEKLFF. The full variable domain, completed using reference TRBV9 and TRBJ1-4, is DSGVTQTPKHLITATGQRVTLRCSPRSGDLSVYWYQQSLDQGLQFLIQYYNGEERAKGNILERFSAQQFPDLHSELNLSSLELGDSALYFCASSARRGPNEKLFFGSGTQLSVL.